This passage covers 12 T cell receptor beta chains from one sample sequenced in a study of graft-versus-host responses after intestinal transplantation. For these TCRs, the target antigens are not known. The repertoire was sequenced with immunoSEQ multiplex PCR; TCRdb's copy has only in-frame clones and lacks some. There are about 70,000 clones in the sample; over 75% occur only once, and nearly 0.4% lies in the top ten. The specimen comprised unstimulated CD4+ T cells sorted from spleen or lymph node cells, sampled before transplant. These receptors were taken from a human donor who was the organ donor for an intestinal transplant.

J is TRBJ1-2 and V is TRBV5-1; D is ambiguous. The CDR3 length is 14 residues. Germline CDR1 SGHRS, CDR2 YFSETQ. Trimming took 4 bases from V and 3 from J, leaving 13 bases between them. In DNA form, the CDR3 reads TGCGCCAGCAGCGAAGACGGGTCCTACTATGGCTACACCTTC. Translated, it gives CASSEDGSYYGYTF.

The chain has TRBV5-1 and TRBJ1-2, with 8 nucleotides matching TRBD1. The V and J ends lost 4 bases and 7 bases, in that order; junction bases with no gene match: 12. From germline, CDR1 is SGHRS and CDR2 YFSETQ. The CDR3 is 15 amino acids. CDR3 DNA sequence: TGCGCCAGCAGCACGGGGACAGGTGGGGGCTTTGGCTACACCTTC. This encodes CASSTGTGGGFGYTF.

The chain combines TRBV4-3 with TRBJ1-2; TRBD1 aligns across 10 bases. CDR1 LGHNA and CDR2 YSLEER come from the germline V gene. This CDR3 is 16 amino acids long. V shed 0 bases, J shed 7 bases, and the junction held 8 bases outside the gene matches. The DNA for the CDR3 is TGCGCCAGCAGCCAAGATCTTCTAGGACAGGGGGTTGGCTACACCTTC. Protein sequence: CASSQDLLGQGVGYTF.

The rearrangement joins TRBV6-1 to TRBJ1-5; D gene uncertain. The CDR3 length is 13 residues. Germline V gives CDR1 MNHNS, CDR2 SASEGT. The V and J ends lost 2 bases and 4 bases respectively, with 6 bases between them. In DNA, the CDR3 is TGTGCCAGCAGTGAACCGGGAAATCAGCCCCAGCATTTT. Translating it yields CASSEPGNQPQHF.

The chain joins TRBV28 to TRBJ2-3, with 12 bases lining up with TRBD2. V lost 3 bases to trimming and J lost 4 bases; unmatched junction nucleotides: 5. The germline gives CDR1 MDHEN, CDR2 SYDVKM. This CDR3 is 16 amino acids long. The CDR3 region is CASSFVSSGGADTQYF. The CDR3 nucleotides are TGTGCCAGCAGTTTTGTTTCTAGCGGGGGGGCAGATACGCAGTATTTT.

V usage is TRBV7-2 and J usage is TRBJ1-2, with D possibly being TRBD1 (5 bases). V lost 3 bases, J lost 4 bases, and 9 bases lay in between. Germline V gene data show CDR1 as SGHTA and CDR2 as FQGNSA. The CDR3 length is 13 residues. The CDR3: CASSLSRAYGYTF. In nucleotides, the CDR3 is TGTGCCAGCAGCTTGAGCAGGGCCTATGGCTACACCTTC.

The CDR3: CASSRQGGGAEAFF. DNA for the CDR3: TGTGCCAGCAGCAGACAGGGGGGTGGGGCTGAAGCTTTCTTT. V and J are TRBV7-2 and TRBJ1-1; 9 bases fit TRBD1. The CDR3 spans 14 residues. V shed 5 bases, J shed 6 bases, and the junction held 7 bases outside the gene matches. CDR1 and CDR2 (germline): SGHTA, FQGNSA.

The V and J genes are TRBV10-3 and TRBJ2-7; 8 bases map to TRBD1. The CDR3 spans 12 residues. V shed 6 bases, J shed 6 bases, and the junction held 4 bases outside the gene matches. Germline values: CDR1 ENHRY, CDR2 SYGVKD. CDR3 in amino acids: CAIRGQGTEQYV. The DNA for the CDR3 is TGTGCCATCAGAGGACAGGGCACCGAGCAGTACGTC.

The gene calls are TRBV9 and TRBJ2-3, with no clear D. The CDR3 runs 14 residues. CDR1 and CDR2 (germline): SGDLS, YYNGEE. Trimming shortened V by 2 bases and J by 3 bases, and 10 bases separated the two germline ends. The CDR3 sequence is CASSVSTLTDTQYF. CDR3 bases: TGTGCCAGCAGCGTTTCAACTCTTACAGATACGCAGTATTTT.

This chain links TRBV14 with TRBJ1-4; no definite D call. V was shortened by 1 base and J by 10 bases, with 7 bases between the two germline ends. CDR1 SGHDN and CDR2 FVKESK come from the germline V gene. CDR3 length: 12 residues. CDR3 nucleotide sequence: TGTGCCAGCAGCCAAGCGGGGAGAAAACTGTTTTTT. It codes for CASSQAGRKLFF.

This clone was seen only once. The chain combines TRBV28 with TRBJ2-6, with TRBD1 identical over 9 bases. The germline gives CDR1 MDHEN, CDR2 SYDVKM. J lost 0 bases, V lost 6 bases, and 3 bases had no gene match. CDR3 length: 16 amino acids. CDR3 sequence: CASSKTGGSGANVLTF. The CDR3 DNA sequence: TGTGCCAGCAGCAAGACAGGGGGCTCTGGGGCCAACGTCCTGACTTTC.

V gene TRBV21-1 combines with J gene TRBJ1-1; TRBD1 is the table's D call and was not checked against the DNA. TRBV21-1 is reported as a pseudogene. The CDR3 totals 11 residues. The chain's CDR3 is CASGTGREAFF. The CDR3 nucleotides are TGTGCCAGCGGGACAGGGCGTGAAGCTTTCTTT.